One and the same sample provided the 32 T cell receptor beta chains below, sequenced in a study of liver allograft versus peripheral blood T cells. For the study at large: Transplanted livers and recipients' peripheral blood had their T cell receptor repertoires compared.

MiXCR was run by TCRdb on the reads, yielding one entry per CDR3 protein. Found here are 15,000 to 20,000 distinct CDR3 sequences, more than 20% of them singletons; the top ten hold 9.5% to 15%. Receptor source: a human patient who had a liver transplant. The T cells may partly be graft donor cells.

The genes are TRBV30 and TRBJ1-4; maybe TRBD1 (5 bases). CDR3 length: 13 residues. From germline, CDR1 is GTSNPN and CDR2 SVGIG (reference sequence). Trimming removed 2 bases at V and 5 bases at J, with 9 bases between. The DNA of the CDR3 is TGTGCCTGGAGTTTAGGACAAAATGAAAAACTGTTTTTT. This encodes CAWSLGQNEKLFF.

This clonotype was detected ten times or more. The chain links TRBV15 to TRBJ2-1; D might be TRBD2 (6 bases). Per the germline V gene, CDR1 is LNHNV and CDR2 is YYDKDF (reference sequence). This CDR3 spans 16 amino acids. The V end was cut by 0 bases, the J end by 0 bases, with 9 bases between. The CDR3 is CATSRDGRISYNEQFF. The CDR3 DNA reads TGTGCCACCAGCAGAGATGGGAGGATCTCCTACAATGAGCAGTTCTTC. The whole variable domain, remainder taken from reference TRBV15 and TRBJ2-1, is DAMVIQNPRYQVTQFGKPVTLSCSQTLNHNVMYWYQQKSSQAPKLLFHYYDKDFNNEADTPDNFQSRRPNTSFCFLDIRSPGLGDTAMYLCATSRDGRISYNEQFFGPGTRLTVL.

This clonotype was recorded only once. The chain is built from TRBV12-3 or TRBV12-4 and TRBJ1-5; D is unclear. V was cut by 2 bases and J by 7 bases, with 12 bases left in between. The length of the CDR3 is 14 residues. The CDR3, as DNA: TGTGCCAGCAGTTTACAGGAGGGTGGACAGCCCCAGCATTTT. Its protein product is CASSLQEGGQPQHF.

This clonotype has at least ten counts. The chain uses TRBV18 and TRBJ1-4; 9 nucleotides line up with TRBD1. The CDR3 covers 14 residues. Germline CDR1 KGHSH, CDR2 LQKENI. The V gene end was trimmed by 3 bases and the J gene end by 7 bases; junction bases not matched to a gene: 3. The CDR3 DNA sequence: TGTGCCAGCTCACCCGGGACAGGGCGTGAAAAACTGTTTTTT. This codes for CASSPGTGREKLFF.

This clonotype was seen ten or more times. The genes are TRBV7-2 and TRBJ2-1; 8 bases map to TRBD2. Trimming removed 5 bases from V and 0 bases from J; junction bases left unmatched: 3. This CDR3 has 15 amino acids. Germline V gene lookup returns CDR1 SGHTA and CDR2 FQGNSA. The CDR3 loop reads CASSPTSGSYNEQFF. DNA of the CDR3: TGTGCCAGCAGCCCTACTAGCGGCTCCTACAATGAGCAGTTCTTC.

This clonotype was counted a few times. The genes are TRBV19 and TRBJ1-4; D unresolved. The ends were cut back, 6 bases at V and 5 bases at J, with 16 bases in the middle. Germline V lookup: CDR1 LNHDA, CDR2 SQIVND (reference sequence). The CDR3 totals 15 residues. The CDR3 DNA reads TGTGCCAGTAGGTCTCGGCCCATTGGGAATGAAAAACTGTTTTTT. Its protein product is CASRSRPIGNEKLFF.

CDR3 loop: CASRRDSYSPLHF. DNA for the CDR3: TGTGCCAGCAGGCGGGACAGTTATTCACCCCTCCACTTT. This chain links TRBV6-5 with TRBJ1-6; 7 nucleotides align to TRBD1. CDR3 length: 13 residues. Germline V gives CDR1 MNHEY, CDR2 SVGAGI. Trimming took 6 bases from V and 8 from J; bases not matched to a gene: 4.

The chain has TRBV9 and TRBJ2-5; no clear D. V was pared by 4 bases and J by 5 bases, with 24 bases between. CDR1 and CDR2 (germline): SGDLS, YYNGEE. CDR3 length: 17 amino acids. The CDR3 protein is CASSTTFYLSTGETQYF. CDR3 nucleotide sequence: TGTGCCAGCAGCACCACCTTTTATTTGTCGACGGGCGAGACCCAGTACTTC. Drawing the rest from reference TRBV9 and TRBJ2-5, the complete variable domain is DSGVTQTPKHLITATGQRVTLRCSPRSGDLSVYWYQQSLDQGLQFLIQYYNGEERAKGNILERFSAQQFPDLHSELNLSSLELGDSALYFCASSTTFYLSTGETQYFGPGTRLLVL.

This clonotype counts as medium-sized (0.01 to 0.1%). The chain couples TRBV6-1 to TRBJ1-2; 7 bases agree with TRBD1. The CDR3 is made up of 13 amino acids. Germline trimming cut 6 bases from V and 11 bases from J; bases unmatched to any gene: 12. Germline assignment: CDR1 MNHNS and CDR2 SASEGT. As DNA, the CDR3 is TGTGCCAGCAGCTATGGGGCAGGGGGAGGGTACACCTTC. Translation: CASSYGAGGGYTF.

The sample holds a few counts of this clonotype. The CDR3 loop reads CAWSVGGQPQHF. The CDR3 bases are TGTGCCTGGAGTGTTGGCGGTCAGCCCCAGCATTTT. The chain uses TRBV30 and TRBJ1-5; D remains ambiguous. The V gene's germline CDR1 is GTSNPN and CDR2 SVGIG (reference sequence). V was shortened by 0 bases and J by 6 bases, with 6 bases between the two germline ends. This CDR3 contains 12 residues. The complete variable domain, with remaining parts taken from reference TRBV30 and TRBJ1-5, reads SQTIHQWPATLVQPVGSPLSLECTVEGTSNPNLYWYRQAAGRGLQLLFYSVGIGQISSEVPQNLSASRPQDRQFILSSKKLLLSDSGFYLCAWSVGGQPQHFGDGTRLSIL.

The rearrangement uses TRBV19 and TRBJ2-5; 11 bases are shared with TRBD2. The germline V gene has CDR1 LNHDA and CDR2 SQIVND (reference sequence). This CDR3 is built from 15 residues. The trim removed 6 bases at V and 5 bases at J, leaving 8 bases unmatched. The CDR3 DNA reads TGTGCCAGTAGGGCTAGCGGGGGGATCCTGGAGACCCAGTACTTC. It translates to CASRASGGILETQYF.

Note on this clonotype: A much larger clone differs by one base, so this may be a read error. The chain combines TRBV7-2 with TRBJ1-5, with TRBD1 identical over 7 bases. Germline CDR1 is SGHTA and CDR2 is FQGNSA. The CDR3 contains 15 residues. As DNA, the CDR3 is TGTGCCAGCAGCTCGGACAGGAGTCCCAATCGGCCCCAGCATTTT. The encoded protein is CASSSDRSPNRPQHF.

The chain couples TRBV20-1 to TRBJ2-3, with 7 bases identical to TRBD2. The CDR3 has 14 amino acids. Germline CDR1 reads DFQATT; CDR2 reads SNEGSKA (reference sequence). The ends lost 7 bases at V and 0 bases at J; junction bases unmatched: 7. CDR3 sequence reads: CSERSGTSTDTQYF. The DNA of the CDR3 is TGCAGTGAGAGGAGCGGGACTAGCACAGATACGCAGTATTTT.

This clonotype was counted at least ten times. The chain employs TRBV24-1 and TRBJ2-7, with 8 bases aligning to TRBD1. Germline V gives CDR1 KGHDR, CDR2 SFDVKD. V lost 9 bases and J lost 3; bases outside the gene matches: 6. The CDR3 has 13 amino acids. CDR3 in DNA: TGTGCCACCCCCGGGACAGGTGGCTACGAGCAGTACTTC. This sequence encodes CATPGTGGYEQYF.

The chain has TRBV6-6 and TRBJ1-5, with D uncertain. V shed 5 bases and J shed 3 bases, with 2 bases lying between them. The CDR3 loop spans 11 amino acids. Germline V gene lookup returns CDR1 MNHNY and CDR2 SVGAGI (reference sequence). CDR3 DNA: TGTGCCAGCAGTGCCAATCAGCCCCAGCATTTT. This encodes CASSANQPQHF.

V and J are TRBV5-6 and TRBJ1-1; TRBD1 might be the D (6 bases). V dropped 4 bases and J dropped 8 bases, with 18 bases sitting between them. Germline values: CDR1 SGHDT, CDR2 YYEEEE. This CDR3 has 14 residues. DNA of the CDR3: TGTGCCAGCAGCCGGGGGTTGGCCGACAGGGAAGCTTTCTTT. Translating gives CASSRGLADREAFF.

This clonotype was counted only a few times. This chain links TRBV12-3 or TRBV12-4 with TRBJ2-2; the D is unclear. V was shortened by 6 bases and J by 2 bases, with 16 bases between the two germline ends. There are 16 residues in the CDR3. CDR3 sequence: CASSRDPRRNTGELFF. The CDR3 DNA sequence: TGTGCCAGCAGCCGAGACCCCCGACGAAACACCGGGGAGCTGTTTTTT.

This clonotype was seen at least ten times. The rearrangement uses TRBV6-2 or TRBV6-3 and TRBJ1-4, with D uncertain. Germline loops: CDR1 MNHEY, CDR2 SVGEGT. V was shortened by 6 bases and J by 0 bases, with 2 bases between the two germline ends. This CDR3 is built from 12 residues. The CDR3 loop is CASSATNEKLFF. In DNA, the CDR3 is TGTGCCAGCAGCGCAACTAATGAAAAACTGTTTTTT.

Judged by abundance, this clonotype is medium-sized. The CDR3 nucleotides are TGTGCCAGCAGTGAACTTGGGGGGGACACCGGGGAGCTGTTTTTT. This sequence encodes CASSELGGDTGELFF. V gene TRBV6-1 combines with J gene TRBJ2-2, with 7 bases fitting TRBD2. V lost 2 bases, J lost 3 bases, and 3 bases stayed unmatched. CDR3 length: 15 amino acids. Germline loops: CDR1 MNHNS, CDR2 SASEGT.

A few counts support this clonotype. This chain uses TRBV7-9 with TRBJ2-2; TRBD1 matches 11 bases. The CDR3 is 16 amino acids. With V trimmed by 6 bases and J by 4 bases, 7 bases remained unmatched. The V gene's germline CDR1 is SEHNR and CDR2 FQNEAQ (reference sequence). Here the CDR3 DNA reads TGTGCCAGCAGGCGAGGACAGGGGGCAGGCACCGGGGAGCTGTTTTTT. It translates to CASRRGQGAGTGELFF.

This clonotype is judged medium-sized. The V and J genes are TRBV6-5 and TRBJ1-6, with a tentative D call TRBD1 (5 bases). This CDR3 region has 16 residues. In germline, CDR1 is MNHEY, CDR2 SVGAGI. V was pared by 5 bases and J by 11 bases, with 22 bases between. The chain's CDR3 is CASSPGARVDGPPLHF. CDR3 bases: TGTGCCAGCAGTCCCGGGGCTCGGGTTGATGGTCCACCCCTCCACTTT.

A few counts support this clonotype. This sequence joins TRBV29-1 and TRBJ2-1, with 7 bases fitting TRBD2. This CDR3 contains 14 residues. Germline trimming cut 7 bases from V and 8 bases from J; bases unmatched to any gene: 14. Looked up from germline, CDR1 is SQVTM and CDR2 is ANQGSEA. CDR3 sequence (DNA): TGCAGCGCCCGACTAGCTATACTCCGGGATGAGCAGTTCTTC. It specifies CSARLAILRDEQFF.

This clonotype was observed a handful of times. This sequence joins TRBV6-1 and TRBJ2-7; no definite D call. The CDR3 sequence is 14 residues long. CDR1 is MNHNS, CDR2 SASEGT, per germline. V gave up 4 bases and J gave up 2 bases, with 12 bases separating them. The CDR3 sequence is CASSVRAGTYEQYF. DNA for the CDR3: TGTGCCAGCAGTGTACGGGCCGGAACCTACGAGCAGTACTTC.

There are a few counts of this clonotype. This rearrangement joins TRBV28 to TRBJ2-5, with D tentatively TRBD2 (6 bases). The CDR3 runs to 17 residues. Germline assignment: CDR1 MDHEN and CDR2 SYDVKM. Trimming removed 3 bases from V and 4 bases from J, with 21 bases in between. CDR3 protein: CASSFPLAGKLLETQYF. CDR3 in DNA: TGTGCCAGCAGTTTTCCCCTCGCGGGAAAACTTCTAGAGACCCAGTACTTC.

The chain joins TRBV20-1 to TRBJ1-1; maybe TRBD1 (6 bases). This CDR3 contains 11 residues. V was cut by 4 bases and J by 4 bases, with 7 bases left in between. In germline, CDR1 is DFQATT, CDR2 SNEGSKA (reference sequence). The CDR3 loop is CSATQGTEAFF. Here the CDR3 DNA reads TGCAGTGCTACACAGGGCACTGAAGCTTTCTTT.

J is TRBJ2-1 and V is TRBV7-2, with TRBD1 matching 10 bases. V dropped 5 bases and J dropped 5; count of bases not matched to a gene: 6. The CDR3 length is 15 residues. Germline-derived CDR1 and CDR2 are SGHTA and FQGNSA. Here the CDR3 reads CASSHGQGGNNEQFF. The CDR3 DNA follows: TGTGCCAGCAGCCACGGACAGGGGGGCAACAATGAGCAGTTCTTC.

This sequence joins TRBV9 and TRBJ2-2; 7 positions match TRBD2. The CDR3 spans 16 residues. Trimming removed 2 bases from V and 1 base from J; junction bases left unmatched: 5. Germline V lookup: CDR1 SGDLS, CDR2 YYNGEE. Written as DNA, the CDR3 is TGTGCCAGCAGCGTCTTGGGCGGGGGGAACACCGGGGAGCTGTTTTTT. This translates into CASSVLGGGNTGELFF.

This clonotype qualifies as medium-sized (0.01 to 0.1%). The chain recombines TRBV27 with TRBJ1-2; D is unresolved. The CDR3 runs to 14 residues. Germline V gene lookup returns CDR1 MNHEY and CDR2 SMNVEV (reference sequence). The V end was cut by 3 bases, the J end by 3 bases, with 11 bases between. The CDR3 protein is CASSLRASYYGYTF. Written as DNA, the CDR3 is TGTGCCAGCAGTTTGAGAGCAAGTTACTATGGCTACACCTTC.

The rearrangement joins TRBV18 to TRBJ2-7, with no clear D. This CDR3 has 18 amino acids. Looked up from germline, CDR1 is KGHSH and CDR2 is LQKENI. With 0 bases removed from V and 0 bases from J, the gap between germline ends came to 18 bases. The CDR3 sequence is CASSPPRGFQPNSYEQYF. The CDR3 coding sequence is TGTGCCAGCTCACCACCCAGAGGATTCCAACCGAACTCCTACGAGCAGTACTTC.

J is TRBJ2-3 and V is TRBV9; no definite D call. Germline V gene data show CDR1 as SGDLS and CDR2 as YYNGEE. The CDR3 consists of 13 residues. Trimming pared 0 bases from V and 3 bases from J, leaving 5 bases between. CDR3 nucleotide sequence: TGTGCCAGCAGCGTAGGAGATACAGATACGCAGTATTTT. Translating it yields CASSVGDTDTQYF.

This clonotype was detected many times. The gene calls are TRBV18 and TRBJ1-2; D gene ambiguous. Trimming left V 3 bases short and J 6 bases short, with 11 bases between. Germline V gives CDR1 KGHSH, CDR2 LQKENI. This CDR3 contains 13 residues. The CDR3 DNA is TGTGCCAGCTCACCGGAGCCGAACAATGGCTACACCTTC. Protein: CASSPEPNNGYTF. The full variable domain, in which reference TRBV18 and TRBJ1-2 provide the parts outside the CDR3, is NAGVMQNPRHLVRRRGQEARLRCSPMKGHSHVYWYRQLPEEGLKFMVYLQKENIIDESGMPKERFSAEFPKEGPSILRIQQVVRGDSAAYFCASSPEPNNGYTFGSGTRLTVV.

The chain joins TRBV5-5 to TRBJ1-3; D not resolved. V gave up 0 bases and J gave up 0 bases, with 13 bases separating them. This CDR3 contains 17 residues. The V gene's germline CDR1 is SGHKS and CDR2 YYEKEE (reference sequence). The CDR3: CASSLGQGFLSGNTIYF. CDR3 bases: TGTGCCAGCAGCTTGGGACAAGGATTTCTCTCTGGAAACACCATATATTTT.